The 24 T cell receptor beta chains reported below all come from one sample, sequenced in a study of blood T cells in healthy people across ages (dated by TCRdb to between 2014 and 2016). The library came from 5' RACE. Sequenced using an Illumina HiSeq 2500. A second roughly 6 to 12 cycle PCR used a sample-barcoded 5' primer and a J-beta primer mix. The public reads were quality trimmed at Q25 with fastp and then assembled into clones with MiXCR by TCRdb, keeping productive beta chains. CDR3 protein sequences are deduplicated, and each keeps its most common genes and DNA. The sample yields 890,000 or so distinct CDR3 sequences; about 59% were counted once. The ten largest clones represent about 30% of the sample. Input material: blood. Receptor source: a man in his thirties or forties in good health.

This clonotype was seen more than once but under ten times. The chain uses TRBV29-1 and TRBJ2-5, with a tentative D call TRBD1 (6 bases). The germline CDR1 and CDR2 sequences are SQVTM and ANQGSEA. The CDR3 has 11 residues. V lost 7 bases, J lost 4 bases, and 10 bases lay in between. Written as DNA, the CDR3 is TGCAGCGGGACAGAACGAGAGACCCAGTACTTC. Amino acids: CSGTERETQYF.

The gene calls are TRBV29-1 and TRBJ2-7, with D uncertain. Trimming pared 0 bases from V and 5 bases from J, leaving 11 bases between. In germline, CDR1 is SQVTM, CDR2 ANQGSEA. The CDR3 has 13 amino acids. In DNA form, the CDR3 reads TGCAGCGTTGAAGAGGGTCGAGTCGACGAGCAGTACTTC. It yields the protein CSVEEGRVDEQYF.

This chain joins TRBV6-5 and TRBJ2-3; 7 bases map to TRBD2. Trimming cost V 4 bases and J 2 bases; bases outside gene matches: 15. The CDR3 totals 18 residues. Germline-derived CDR1 and CDR2 are MNHEY and SVGAGI. The CDR3, as DNA: TGTGCCAGCAGTTCCCCGGGAGGCGCGAAGGCGTCCACAGATACGCAGTATTTT. Translated: CASSSPGGAKASTDTQYF.

This chain uses TRBV29-1 with TRBJ2-6; possibly TRBD1 for D (6 bases). The CDR3 is 16 amino acids. From germline, CDR1 is SQVTM and CDR2 ANQGSEA. Trimming pared 6 bases from V and 2 bases from J, leaving 17 bases between. In nucleotides, the CDR3 is TGCAGCGTCGTACTTAACAGGGCACCTGGGGCCAACGTCCTGACTTTC. Translation gives CSVVLNRAPGANVLTF.

The chain uses TRBV4-2 and TRBJ2-3; 8 bases are shared with TRBD2. There are 16 residues in the CDR3. V gave up 4 bases and J gave up 1 base; unmatched junction bases: 7. The germline V gene has CDR1 LGHNA and CDR2 YNFKEQ. CDR3: CASSLERGRGTDTQYF. The CDR3 DNA sequence: TGTGCCAGCAGCCTAGAGCGGGGGCGAGGCACAGATACGCAGTATTTT.

The CDR3 protein is CASSSRDRGGTQYF. In DNA, the CDR3 is TGTGCCAGCAGCTCCCGGGACAGGGGGGGTACGCAGTATTTT. This chain connects TRBV7-2 to TRBJ2-3, with TRBD1 matching over 11 bases. The V gene's germline CDR1 is SGHTA and CDR2 FQGNSA. The CDR3 is made up of 14 amino acids. The V segment lost 4 bases and the J segment 8 bases; nucleotides outside the gene matches: 5.

The CDR3 DNA is TGTGCCAGCAGCCCGGGAAGGGAAAAACTGTTTTTT. As protein: CASSPGREKLFF. V gene TRBV7-2 combines with J gene TRBJ1-4, with D hard to call. The CDR3 has 12 residues. Looked up from germline, CDR1 is SGHTA and CDR2 is FQGNSA. Trimming stripped 5 bases from V and 8 bases from J, with 9 bases between.

The chain employs TRBV11-3 and TRBJ2-4; 10 nucleotides match TRBD1. The V gene's germline CDR1 is SGHNT and CDR2 YENEEA. The trim removed 1 base at V and 11 bases at J, leaving 8 bases unmatched. The CDR3 spans 15 residues. The chain's CDR3 is CASSLGAGTGALQYF. For the CDR3, the DNA is TGTGCCAGCAGCTTAGGGGCCGGGACAGGGGCCCTTCAGTACTTC.

This chain uses TRBV10-3 with TRBJ1-1; D ambiguous. Germline V gene sequence: CDR1 ENHRY, CDR2 SYGVKD. The CDR3 totals 12 residues. Trimming removed 6 bases from V and 1 base from J, with 6 bases in between. The CDR3 is CAIRAENTEAFF. CDR3 DNA sequence: TGTGCCATCAGGGCGGAGAACACTGAAGCTTTCTTT.

A single count supports this clonotype. The chain joins TRBV14 to TRBJ1-2; D unclear. This CDR3 has 16 residues. Germline V gene lookup returns CDR1 SGHDN and CDR2 FVKESK. V was shortened by 1 base and J by 5 bases, with 17 bases between the two germline ends. CDR3 sequence: CASSQASTGSFYGYTF. In DNA, the CDR3 is TGTGCCAGCAGCCAAGCCTCGACCGGGTCTTTTTATGGCTACACCTTC.

This clonotype appeared many times. This chain connects TRBV10-3 to TRBJ1-2, with D maybe TRBD1 (6 bases). This CDR3 is built from 17 residues. CDR1 and CDR2 from the germline V gene are ENHRY and SYGVKD. Trimming took off 10 bases at V and 0 bases at J, with 24 bases between the two ends. CDR3 nucleotides: TGTGCCACCTCACAGGGTGGGGGGCAATTCCCTAACTATGGCTACACCTTC. This translates into CATSQGGGQFPNYGYTF.

The V gene is TRBV10-3, the J gene TRBJ2-7, with 8 bases aligning to TRBD1. The CDR3 length is 13 residues. Germline trimming cut 6 bases from V and 6 bases from J; bases unmatched to any gene: 7. CDR1 is ENHRY, CDR2 SYGVKD, per germline. The CDR3 DNA sequence: TGTGCCATCAGGACCGACAGGGGAAGCGAGCAGTACTTC. It codes for CAIRTDRGSEQYF.

Here the CDR3 DNA reads TGTGCCAGCAGTGCCAGGGACACCGGGGAGCTGTTTTTT. It is translated as CASSARDTGELFF. V is TRBV27 and J is TRBJ2-2; D perhaps matches TRBD1 (5 bases). The CDR3 length is 13 residues. Germline assignment: CDR1 MNHEY and CDR2 SMNVEV (reference sequence). Between the trimmed V and J ends, which lost 5 bases and 3 bases, there was a span of 7 bases.

The sample holds a few counts of this clonotype. V is TRBV10-3 and J is TRBJ2-7; D possibly uses TRBD1 or TRBD2 (6 bases each). The CDR3 loop spans 15 amino acids. Germline values: CDR1 ENHRY, CDR2 SYGVKD. V shed 11 bases and J shed 2 bases, with 22 bases lying between them. The CDR3 DNA reads as TGTGCCGCCTCCTCCGGGGGCAGGACCCCCTACGAGCAGTACTTC. Its protein product is CAASSGGRTPYEQYF.

The table lists this clonotype with a few counts. The chain recombines TRBV6-2 or TRBV6-3 with TRBJ2-5; TRBD1 might be the D (6 bases). Trimming removed 6 bases from V and 2 bases from J, with 7 bases in between. Germline V CDR1 and CDR2: MNHEY, SVGEGT. The CDR3 length is 12 residues. CDR3 DNA sequence: TGTGCCAGCAGGACAGGACAAGAGACCCAGTACTTC. It is translated as CASRTGQETQYF.

This clonotype was counted a few times. V and J are TRBV12-3 or TRBV12-4 and TRBJ2-5; unclear D gene. The CDR3 has 13 residues. Between the trimmed V and J ends, which lost 2 bases and 3 bases, there was a span of 7 bases. The CDR3 protein is CASSLIRKETQYF. DNA of the CDR3: TGTGCCAGCAGTTTAATCCGAAAAGAGACCCAGTACTTC.

This clonotype was picked up a small number of times. The chain joins TRBV5-1 to TRBJ1-4; D unresolved. The CDR3 is made up of 15 amino acids. In germline, CDR1 is SGHRS, CDR2 YFSETQ. The germline V and J ends were trimmed by 6 bases and 3 bases, with 15 bases remaining between them. CDR3 sequence (DNA): TGCGCCAGCAAGTTATCGTCCCCAGCTAATGAAAAACTGTTTTTT. Its protein is CASKLSSPANEKLFF. The full variable domain, rest sourced from reference TRBV5-1 and TRBJ1-4, is KAGVTQTPRYLIKTRGQQVTLSCSPISGHRSVSWYQQTPGQGLQFLFEYFSETQRNKGNFPGRFSGRQFSNSRSEMNVSTLELGDSALYLCASKLSSPANEKLFFGSGTQLSVL.

This clonotype was recorded a few times. The rearrangement links TRBV13 to TRBJ2-4; D may correspond to TRBD1 or TRBD2 (5 bases each). The CDR3 has 13 residues. Deletions cut 3 bases from V and 4 bases from J, with 7 bases between. Germline V CDR1 and CDR2: PRHDT, FYEKMQ (reference sequence). The CDR3 here is CASSFEGKNIQYF. The CDR3 coding sequence is TGTGCCAGCAGCTTCGAGGGGAAAAACATTCAGTACTTC.

This clonotype has only one observation. This chain links TRBV10-3 with TRBJ2-3; 9 bases map to TRBD1. There are 12 residues in the CDR3. Germline V gene lookup returns CDR1 ENHRY and CDR2 SYGVKD. Trimming took 10 bases from V and 5 from J; bases not matched to a gene: 4. For the CDR3, the DNA is TGTGCCACGGGACAGGGTCAAGATACGCAGTATTTT. Its translation: CATGQGQDTQYF.

The V and J genes are TRBV5-1 and TRBJ1-5; the D gene is possibly TRBD1 (6 bases). The CDR3 is 14 residues long. Germline CDR1 is SGHRS and CDR2 is YFSETQ. V shed 4 bases and J shed 3 bases, with 11 bases lying between them. The CDR3 bases are TGCGCCAGCAGCCCAGGGGAGATCAATCAGCCCCAGCATTTT. Translated, it gives CASSPGEINQPQHF.

The chain carries TRBV3-1 and TRBJ2-1; 11 bases line up with TRBD1. The V gene's germline CDR1 is LGHDT and CDR2 YNNKEL (reference sequence). The CDR3 covers 16 residues. V shed 6 bases, J shed 5 bases, and the junction held 9 bases outside the gene matches. The CDR3: CASRLGQGALDNEQFF. The CDR3 DNA sequence: TGTGCCAGCAGACTAGGACAGGGGGCATTAGACAATGAGCAGTTCTTC.

The chain carries TRBV2 and TRBJ2-4, with TRBD2 matching over 7 bases. Unmatched junction bases numbered 3, after V lost 2 bases and J lost 5 bases. Germline CDR1 and CDR2: SNHLY and FYNNEI. CDR3 length equals 14 residues. CDR3 bases: TGTGCCAGCAGTGAACGTCTAGCGGAAAACATTCAGTACTTC. Translating it yields CASSERLAENIQYF.

This clonotype has more than one count but fewer than ten. The genes are TRBV20-1 and TRBJ2-1; D is ambiguous. Germline CDR1 and CDR2: DFQATT and SNEGSKA (reference sequence). The CDR3 is 12 amino acids. V was clipped by 1 base and J by 7 bases, with 8 bases between them. For the CDR3, the DNA is TGCAGTGCTAGAGCCTTGGCGAATGAGCAGTTCTTC. Translation gives CSARALANEQFF.

The table lists this clonotype with a few counts. The rearrangement uses TRBV10-3 and TRBJ2-1; D call uncertain. Germline assignment: CDR1 ENHRY and CDR2 SYGVKD. CDR3 length: 13 amino acids. V shed 3 bases and J shed 6 bases, with 9 bases lying between them. CDR3 loop: CAISDRLTNEQFF. The CDR3 DNA reads TGTGCCATCAGTGATAGGCTCACCAATGAGCAGTTCTTC.